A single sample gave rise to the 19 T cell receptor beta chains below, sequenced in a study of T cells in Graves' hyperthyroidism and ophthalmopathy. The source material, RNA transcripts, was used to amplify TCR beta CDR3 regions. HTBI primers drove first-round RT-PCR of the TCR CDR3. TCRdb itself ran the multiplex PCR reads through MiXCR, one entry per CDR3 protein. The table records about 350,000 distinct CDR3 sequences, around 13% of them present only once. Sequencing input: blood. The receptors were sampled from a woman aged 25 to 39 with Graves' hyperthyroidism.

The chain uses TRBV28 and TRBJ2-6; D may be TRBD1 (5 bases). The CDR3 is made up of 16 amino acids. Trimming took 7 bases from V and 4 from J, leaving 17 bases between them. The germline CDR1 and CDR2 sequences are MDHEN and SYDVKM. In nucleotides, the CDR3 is TGTGCCAGCACCTCACCGGCAGGGTTGGGGGCCAACGTCCTGACTTTC. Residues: CASTSPAGLGANVLTF.

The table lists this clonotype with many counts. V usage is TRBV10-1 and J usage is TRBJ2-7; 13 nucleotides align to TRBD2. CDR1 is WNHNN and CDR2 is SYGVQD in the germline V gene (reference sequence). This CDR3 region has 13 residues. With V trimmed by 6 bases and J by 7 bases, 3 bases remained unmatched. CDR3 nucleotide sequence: TGCGCCAGCAGCAGGACTAGCGGGAGTGAGCAGTACTTC. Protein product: CASSRTSGSEQYF.

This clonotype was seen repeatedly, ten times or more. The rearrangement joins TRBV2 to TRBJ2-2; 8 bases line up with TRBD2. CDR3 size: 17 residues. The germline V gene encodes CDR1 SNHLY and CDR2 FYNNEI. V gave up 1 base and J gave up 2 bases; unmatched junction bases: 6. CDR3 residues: CASSEVGSGINTGELFF. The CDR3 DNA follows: TGTGCCAGCAGTGAAGTGGGTAGCGGGATTAACACCGGGGAGCTGTTTTTT.

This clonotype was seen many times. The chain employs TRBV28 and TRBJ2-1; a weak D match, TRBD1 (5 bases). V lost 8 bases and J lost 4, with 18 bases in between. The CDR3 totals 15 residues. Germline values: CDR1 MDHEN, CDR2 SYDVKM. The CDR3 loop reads CASGQLADVYNEQFF. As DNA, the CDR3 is TGTGCCAGCGGACAATTGGCGGACGTGTACAATGAGCAGTTCTTC.

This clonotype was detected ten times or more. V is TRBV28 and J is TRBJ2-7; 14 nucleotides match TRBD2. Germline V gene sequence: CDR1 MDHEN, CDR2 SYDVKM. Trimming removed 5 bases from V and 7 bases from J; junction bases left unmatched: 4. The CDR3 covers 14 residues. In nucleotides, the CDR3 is TGTGCCAGCAGTGGGACTAGCGGGAGCCGGGAGCAGTACTTC. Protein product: CASSGTSGSREQYF.

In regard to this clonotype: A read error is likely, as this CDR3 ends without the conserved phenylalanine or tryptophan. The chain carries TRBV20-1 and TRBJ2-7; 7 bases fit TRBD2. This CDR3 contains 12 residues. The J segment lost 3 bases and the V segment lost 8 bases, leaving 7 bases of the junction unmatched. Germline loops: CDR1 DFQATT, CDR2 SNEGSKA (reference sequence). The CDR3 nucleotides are TGCAGTTCGACGGGACTATACTACGAGCAGTACTGC. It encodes CSSTGLYYEQYC.

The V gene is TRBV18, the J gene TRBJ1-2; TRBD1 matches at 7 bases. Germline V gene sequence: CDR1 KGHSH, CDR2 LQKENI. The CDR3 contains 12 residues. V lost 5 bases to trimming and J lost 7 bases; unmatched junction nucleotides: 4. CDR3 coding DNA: TGTGCCAGCTCAACAGGGGTACGTGGCTACACCTTC. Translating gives CASSTGVRGYTF.

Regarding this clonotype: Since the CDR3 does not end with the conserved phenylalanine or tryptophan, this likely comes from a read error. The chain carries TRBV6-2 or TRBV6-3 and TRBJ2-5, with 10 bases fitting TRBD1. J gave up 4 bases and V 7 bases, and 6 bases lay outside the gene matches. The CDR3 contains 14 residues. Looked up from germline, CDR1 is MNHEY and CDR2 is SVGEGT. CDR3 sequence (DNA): TGTGCCAGCACACTGACAGGGGGCTTAGAGACCCAGTACTCC. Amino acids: CASTLTGGLETQYS.

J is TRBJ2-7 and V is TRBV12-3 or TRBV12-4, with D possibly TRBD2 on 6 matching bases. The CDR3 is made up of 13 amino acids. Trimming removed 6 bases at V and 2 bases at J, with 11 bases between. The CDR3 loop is CASRPGGTYEQYF. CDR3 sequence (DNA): TGTGCCAGCAGACCCGGCGGGACCTACGAGCAGTACTTC.

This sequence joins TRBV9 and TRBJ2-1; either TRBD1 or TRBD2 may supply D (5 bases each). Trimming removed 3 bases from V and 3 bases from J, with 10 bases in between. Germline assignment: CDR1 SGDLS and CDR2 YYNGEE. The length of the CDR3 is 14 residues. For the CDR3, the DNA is TGTGCCAGCAGCGAGGGACCGGACTACAATGAGCAGTTCTTC. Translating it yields CASSEGPDYNEQFF.

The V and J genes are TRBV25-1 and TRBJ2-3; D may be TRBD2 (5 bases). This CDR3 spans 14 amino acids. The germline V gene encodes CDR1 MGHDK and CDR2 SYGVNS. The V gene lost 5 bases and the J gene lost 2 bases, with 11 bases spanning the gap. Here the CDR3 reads CASSPADLTDTQYF. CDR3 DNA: TGTGCCAGCAGTCCAGCGGACCTCACAGATACGCAGTATTTT.

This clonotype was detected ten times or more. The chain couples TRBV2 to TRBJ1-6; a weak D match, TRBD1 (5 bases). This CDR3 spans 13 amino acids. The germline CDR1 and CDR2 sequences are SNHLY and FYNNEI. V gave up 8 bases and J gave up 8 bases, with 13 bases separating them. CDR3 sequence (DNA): TGTGCCAGCTGTCAGGGAGCGGATTCACCCCTCCACTTT. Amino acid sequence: CASCQGADSPLHF.

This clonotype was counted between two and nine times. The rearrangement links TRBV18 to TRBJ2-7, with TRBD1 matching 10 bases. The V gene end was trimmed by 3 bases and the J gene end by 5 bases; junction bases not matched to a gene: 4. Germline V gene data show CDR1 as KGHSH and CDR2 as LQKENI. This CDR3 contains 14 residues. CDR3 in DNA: TGTGCCAGCTCACCCCGGGACAGGGGCCACGAGCAGTACTTC. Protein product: CASSPRDRGHEQYF.

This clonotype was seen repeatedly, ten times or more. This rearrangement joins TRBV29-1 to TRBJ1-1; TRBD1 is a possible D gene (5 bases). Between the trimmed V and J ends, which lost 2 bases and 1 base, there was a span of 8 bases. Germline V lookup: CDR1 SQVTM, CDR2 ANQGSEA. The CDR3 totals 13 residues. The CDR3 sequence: CSVERQGNTEAFF. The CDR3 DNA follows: TGCAGCGTTGAAAGGCAGGGGAACACTGAAGCTTTCTTT.

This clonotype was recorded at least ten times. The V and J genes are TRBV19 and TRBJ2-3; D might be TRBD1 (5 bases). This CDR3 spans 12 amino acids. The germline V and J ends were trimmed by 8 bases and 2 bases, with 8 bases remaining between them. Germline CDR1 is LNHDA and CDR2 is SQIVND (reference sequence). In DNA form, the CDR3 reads TGTGCCAGTCAGGGCCTCACAGATACGCAGTATTTT. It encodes CASQGLTDTQYF.

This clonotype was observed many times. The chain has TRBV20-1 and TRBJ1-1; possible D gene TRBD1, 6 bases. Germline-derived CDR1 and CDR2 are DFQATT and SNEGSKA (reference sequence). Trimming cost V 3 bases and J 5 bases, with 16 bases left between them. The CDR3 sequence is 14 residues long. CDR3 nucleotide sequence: TGCAGTGCTAGTGAGCCAAGGGGGAGGACTGAAGCTTTCTTT. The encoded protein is CSASEPRGRTEAFF.

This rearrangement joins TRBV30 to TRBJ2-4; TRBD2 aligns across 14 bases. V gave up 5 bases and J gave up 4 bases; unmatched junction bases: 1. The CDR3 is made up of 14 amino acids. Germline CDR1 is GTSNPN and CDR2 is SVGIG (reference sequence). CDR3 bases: TGTGCCTGGGGACTAGCGGGAGGAAAAAACATTCAGTACTTC. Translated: CAWGLAGGKNIQYF.

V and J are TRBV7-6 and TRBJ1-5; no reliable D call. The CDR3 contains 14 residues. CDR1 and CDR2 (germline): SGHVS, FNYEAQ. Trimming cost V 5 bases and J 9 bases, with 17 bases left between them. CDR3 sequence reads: CASSPGSEFLPQHF. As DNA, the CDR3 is TGTGCCAGCAGCCCAGGCTCCGAATTTCTGCCCCAGCATTTT.

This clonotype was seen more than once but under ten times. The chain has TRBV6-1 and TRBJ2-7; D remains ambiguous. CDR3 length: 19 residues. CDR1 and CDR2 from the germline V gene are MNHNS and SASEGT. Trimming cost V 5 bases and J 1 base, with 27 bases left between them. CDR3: CASSPRAWGPQYPSYEQYF. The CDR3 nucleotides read TGTGCCAGCAGTCCCCGGGCCTGGGGTCCACAATACCCTTCCTACGAGCAGTACTTC.